Listed below are T cell receptor beta chains from one sample, sequenced in a study of blood T cell repertoires in COVID-19. Profiled with immunoSEQ multiplex PCR; TCRdb holds only in-frame clones, not every one. Among approximately 100,000 clones listed, about nine tenths were seen once. The specimen was peripheral blood. The receptors derive from an elderly woman in a cohort sampled during active COVID-19. CDR3s include the opening cysteine and the closing phenylalanine or tryptophan. The order of the fields is clone size, D gene, J gene, V gene, CDR3 DNA, CDR3 protein. A D gene is named only where the DNA matches it firmly. Size tells how often a clone was seen (once, few, many) or the class of an expanded clone, and some rows leave it out.

clone_size: -
d_call: -
j_call: TRBJ1-2
v_call: TRBV5-1
cdr3_nt: TGCGCCAGCAGTTCCGGGACACTAGATTTAGGCTACACCTTC
cdr3_aa: CASSSGTLDLGYTF

clone_size: -
d_call: -
j_call: TRBJ2-5
v_call: TRBV28
cdr3_nt: TGTGCCAGCAGTTCCCCCGGACTCGGCAAGACCCAGTACTTC
cdr3_aa: CASSSPGLGKTQYF

clone_size: -
d_call: TRBD1
j_call: TRBJ2-7
v_call: TRBV7-9
cdr3_nt: TGTGCCAGCAGCTTAGGGACAGGAACCTACGAGCAGTACTTC
cdr3_aa: CASSLGTGTYEQYF

clone_size: -
d_call: -
j_call: TRBJ2-7
v_call: TRBV10-3
cdr3_nt: TGTGCCATCAGTGATGCAGGCGAGCAGTACTTC
cdr3_aa: CAISDAGEQYF

clone_size: -
d_call: TRBD1
j_call: TRBJ2-1
v_call: TRBV2
cdr3_nt: TGTGCCAGCTGGGACAGCTACAATGAGCAGTTCTTC
cdr3_aa: CASWDSYNEQFF

clone_size: -
d_call: TRBD2
j_call: TRBJ2-3
v_call: TRBV5-4
cdr3_nt: TGTGCCAGCGACGGGGGGGGCAACACAGATACGCAGTATTTT
cdr3_aa: CASDGGGNTDTQYF

clone_size: -
d_call: -
j_call: TRBJ1-2
v_call: TRBV7-8
cdr3_nt: TGTGCCAGCCGGGAGCGGGACAACTATGGCTACACCTTC
cdr3_aa: CASRERDNYGYTF

clone_size: -
d_call: TRBD1
j_call: TRBJ2-2
v_call: TRBV6-4
cdr3_nt: TGTGCCAGCAGTGACAGGGCAGGGGGCCACGGGGAGCTGTTTTTT
cdr3_aa: CASSDRAGGHGELFF

clone_size: -
d_call: -
j_call: TRBJ1-1
v_call: TRBV19
cdr3_nt: TGTGCCAGTAGTCCCCCCAGGGTAGGTACTGAAGCTTTCTTT
cdr3_aa: CASSPPRVGTEAFF

clone_size: -
d_call: TRBD1
j_call: TRBJ2-5
v_call: TRBV14
cdr3_nt: TGTGCCAGCAGCCAAGATCTTGGGACAGGAGTCCAAGAGACCCAGTACTTC
cdr3_aa: CASSQDLGTGVQETQYF

clone_size: -
d_call: TRBD2
j_call: TRBJ2-1
v_call: TRBV7-9
cdr3_nt: TGTGCCAGCAAAGCGGGAGGTAGGAACAATGAGCAGTTCTTC
cdr3_aa: CASKAGGRNNEQFF

clone_size: -
d_call: -
j_call: TRBJ1-2
v_call: TRBV2
cdr3_nt: TGTGCCAGCAGTGAAGCCTCAGATGGCTACACCTTC
cdr3_aa: CASSEASDGYTF

clone_size: -
d_call: -
j_call: TRBJ1-1
v_call: TRBV2
cdr3_nt: TGTGCCAGCAGTGAACTGGGTCAGGAGAACACTGAAGCTTTCTTT
cdr3_aa: CASSELGQENTEAFF

clone_size: -
d_call: TRBD1
j_call: TRBJ2-1
v_call: TRBV5-1
cdr3_nt: TGCGCCAGCAGCTTGGGGACAGGGGCTAGGGATGAGCAGTTCTTC
cdr3_aa: CASSLGTGARDEQFF

clone_size: -
d_call: TRBD1
j_call: TRBJ1-5
v_call: TRBV25-1
cdr3_nt: TGTGCCAGCAGTGGGAATCCCGGGACAGGGGACAATCAGCCCCAGCATTTT
cdr3_aa: CASSGNPGTGDNQPQHF

clone_size: -
d_call: TRBD1
j_call: TRBJ2-4
v_call: TRBV19
cdr3_nt: TGTGCCAGTAGACAGGGGGAAGCCAAAAACATTCAGTACTTC
cdr3_aa: CASRQGEAKNIQYF

clone_size: -
d_call: TRBD2
j_call: TRBJ2-1
v_call: TRBV29-1
cdr3_nt: TGCAGCGTTGACTCGGGACTAGCGGATTACAATGAGCAGTTCTTC
cdr3_aa: CSVDSGLADYNEQFF

clone_size: -
d_call: TRBD1
j_call: TRBJ1-2
v_call: TRBV19
cdr3_nt: TGTGCCAGTAGTGCTACCGGGACAGCTAACTATGGCTACACCTTC
cdr3_aa: CASSATGTANYGYTF

clone_size: -
d_call: TRBD2
j_call: TRBJ2-1
v_call: TRBV10-2
cdr3_nt: TGCGCCAGCAGTGGACTAGCGGGGGGGCACAATGAGCAGTTCTTC
cdr3_aa: CASSGLAGGHNEQFF

clone_size: -
d_call: TRBD1
j_call: TRBJ1-1
v_call: TRBV6-5
cdr3_nt: TGTGCCAGCGTAAGGGACAGGGGGAACACTGAAGCTTTCTTT
cdr3_aa: CASVRDRGNTEAFF

clone_size: -
d_call: -
j_call: TRBJ1-4
v_call: TRBV23-1
cdr3_nt: TGCGCCAGCAGGGAGGGCCAGGGACTCGCCCTCGGCCCAGAAAAACTGTTTTTT
cdr3_aa: CASREGQGLALGPEKLFF

clone_size: -
d_call: -
j_call: TRBJ1-2
v_call: TRBV20-1
cdr3_nt: TGCAGTGCACGACAGGCCACCCGAAACACCTTC
cdr3_aa: CSARQATRNTF

clone_size: -
d_call: -
j_call: TRBJ1-5
v_call: TRBV28
cdr3_nt: TGTGCCAGCCAGGTGATGGGTACAGGTCAGCCCCAGCATTTT
cdr3_aa: CASQVMGTGQPQHF

clone_size: -
d_call: TRBD2
j_call: TRBJ2-7
v_call: TRBV5-3
cdr3_nt: TGTGCCAGAAGCTTGGTAGCGGGGGTCGAGCAGTACTTC
cdr3_aa: CARSLVAGVEQYF

clone_size: few
d_call: TRBD2
j_call: TRBJ2-7
v_call: TRBV3-1/TRBV3-2
cdr3_nt: TGTGCCAGCAGCTCCTCCGGGACTAACTACGAGCAGTACTTC
cdr3_aa: CASSSSGTNYEQYF

clone_size: -
d_call: -
j_call: TRBJ2-1
v_call: TRBV19
cdr3_nt: TGTGCCAGTAGGGGCGGCGGGGTCCTGGGCGATGAGCAGTTCTTC
cdr3_aa: CASRGGGVLGDEQFF

clone_size: once
d_call: TRBD1
j_call: TRBJ1-1
v_call: TRBV10-3
cdr3_nt: TGTGCCATCAGTACTACAGGCGGGACAGGGGGCACTGAAGCTTTCTTT
cdr3_aa: CAISTTGGTGGTEAFF

clone_size: -
d_call: -
j_call: TRBJ1-2
v_call: TRBV18
cdr3_nt: TGTGCCAGCTCAAACGGACAGTCTAACTATGGCTACACCTTC
cdr3_aa: CASSNGQSNYGYTF

clone_size: -
d_call: TRBD2
j_call: TRBJ2-1
v_call: TRBV24-1
cdr3_nt: TGTGCCACCAGTGACCCGTACCCCGGGGGGGACTATGAGCAGTTCTTC
cdr3_aa: CATSDPYPGGDYEQFF

clone_size: -
d_call: -
j_call: TRBJ2-3
v_call: TRBV7-3
cdr3_nt: TGTGCCAGCAGCCCCGACTCCACCGCCCGGAATCCGCAGTATTTT
cdr3_aa: CASSPDSTARNPQYF

clone_size: -
d_call: -
j_call: TRBJ2-1
v_call: TRBV9
cdr3_nt: TGTGCCAGCAGCGTAGGCTGGGGGGAATACAATGAGCAGTTCTTC
cdr3_aa: CASSVGWGEYNEQFF

clone_size: -
d_call: -
j_call: TRBJ1-5
v_call: TRBV9
cdr3_nt: TGTGCCAGCAGCGTATCCAGGGATCAGCCCCAGCATTTT
cdr3_aa: CASSVSRDQPQHF

clone_size: -
d_call: TRBD1
j_call: TRBJ2-3
v_call: TRBV6-5
cdr3_nt: TGTGCCAGCAGTCCCCGGGACAGGGCAGATACGCAGTATTTT
cdr3_aa: CASSPRDRADTQYF

clone_size: -
d_call: -
j_call: TRBJ1-6
v_call: TRBV3-1/TRBV3-2
cdr3_nt: TGTGCCGCTAGCGGCCAGCTGGATTCACCCCTCCACTTT
cdr3_aa: CAASGQLDSPLHF

clone_size: -
d_call: TRBD1
j_call: TRBJ1-2
v_call: TRBV3-1/TRBV3-2
cdr3_nt: TGTGCCAGCACCGGGACAGGGGATGGCTACACCTTC
cdr3_aa: CASTGTGDGYTF

clone_size: -
d_call: TRBD2
j_call: TRBJ2-7
v_call: TRBV3-1/TRBV3-2
cdr3_nt: TGTGCCAGCACTAGCGGTTCATACGAGCAGTACTTC
cdr3_aa: CASTSGSYEQYF

clone_size: -
d_call: -
j_call: TRBJ1-1
v_call: TRBV5-4
cdr3_nt: TGTGCCAGCAGCTTGCAGGGTGGGGCTGAAGCTTTCTTT
cdr3_aa: CASSLQGGAEAFF

clone_size: -
d_call: TRBD1
j_call: TRBJ2-1
v_call: TRBV5-4
cdr3_nt: TGTGCCAGCAGCATTCGACAGGGGGGGGGTGAGCAGTTCTTC
cdr3_aa: CASSIRQGGGEQFF

clone_size: -
d_call: TRBD1
j_call: TRBJ2-7
v_call: TRBV18
cdr3_nt: TGTGCCAGCTCACCGCTGGACAGGGAGACCGAGCAGTACTTC
cdr3_aa: CASSPLDRETEQYF

clone_size: -
d_call: TRBD1
j_call: TRBJ1-6
v_call: TRBV6-5
cdr3_nt: TGTGCCAGCAGATTACAGGGGCTGGGGTCACCCCTCCACTTT
cdr3_aa: CASRLQGLGSPLHF

clone_size: -
d_call: -
j_call: TRBJ2-6
v_call: TRBV20-1
cdr3_nt: TGCAGTGCTAGTCAGGATTCTGGGGCCAACGTCCTGACTTTC
cdr3_aa: CSASQDSGANVLTF

clone_size: -
d_call: TRBD1
j_call: TRBJ1-2
v_call: TRBV15
cdr3_nt: TGTGCCACCAGCAGGGAGGGACAGCATTATGGCTACACCTTC
cdr3_aa: CATSREGQHYGYTF

clone_size: -
d_call: -
j_call: TRBJ1-2
v_call: TRBV9
cdr3_nt: TGTGCCAGCAGCGTCGGGACAACCTATGGCTACACCTTC
cdr3_aa: CASSVGTTYGYTF

clone_size: -
d_call: -
j_call: TRBJ1-2
v_call: TRBV3-1/TRBV3-2
cdr3_nt: TGTGCCAGCAGCAAAGGCGGGGGGGCCTATGGCTACACCTTC
cdr3_aa: CASSKGGGAYGYTF